The clone carrying this T cell receptor (beta chain) was detected a few times. Its specificity is not known. The sample is drawn from a study of CD8 T cells in ankylosing spondylitis. Each CDR3 protein is one row after TCRdb ran MiXCR on the 5' RACE reads. The sample gives about 360,000 distinct CDR3 sequences, approximately 20% of which show up once; 10% to 15% is in the top ten. Whole-study findings and limits: Disease-linked clones, CD8+, were relatively rare in peripheral blood. In ankylosing spondylitis blood, a motif of roughly eight highly homologous TCR beta variants appeared characteristic.

The CDR3 is 13 residues long. CDR1 is MDHEN, CDR2 SYDVKM, per germline. Trimming took 10 bases from V and 5 from J; bases not matched to a gene: 8. The sample was blood, either unsorted or a sorted T cell fraction (not recorded which). The chain joins TRBV28 to TRBJ2-7; TRBD1 matches at 10 bases. The sequence was collected from a male donor with ankylosing spondylitis or in good health (not recorded which). CDR3 DNA: TGTGCCATCGCGGACAGGGGGTATGACGAGCAGTACTTC. Protein: CAIADRGYDEQYF.